Each of the 23 T cell receptor beta chains below was sequenced from the same sample in a study of blood T cells in healthy people across ages. A second about 6 to 12 cycle PCR used barcoded and J-beta primers. Using its own MiXCR run on the 5' RACE reads, TCRdb lists one record per CDR3 protein. The sample has 850,000 to 1,100,000 distinct CDR3 sequences, around two fifths seen once; the top ten hold roughly 14%. Sequenced material: blood. These TCRs come from a man in his late teens or twenties in good health.

The chain uses TRBV29-1 and TRBJ2-2, with 8 bases lining up with TRBD2. In germline, CDR1 is SQVTM, CDR2 ANQGSEA. The CDR3 consists of 14 residues. With V trimmed by 4 bases and J by 5 bases, 6 bases remained unmatched. CDR3 nucleotides: TGCAGCGTTGGGTCGGGGGGGAAGACCGGGGAGCTGTTTTTT. Its translation: CSVGSGGKTGELFF.

The chain is built from TRBV6-2 or TRBV6-3 and TRBJ2-7; 9 positions agree with TRBD1. Trimming took 2 bases from V and 0 from J; bases not matched to a gene: 5. This CDR3 spans 16 amino acids. CDR1 MNHEY and CDR2 SVGEGT come from the germline V gene. CDR3 in amino acids: CASSYGGTGNSYEQYF. The DNA of the CDR3 is TGTGCCAGCAGTTACGGGGGGACAGGGAACTCCTACGAGCAGTACTTC.

This clonotype was seen many times. The V and J genes are TRBV10-3 and TRBJ2-1, with TRBD1 matching over 11 bases. This CDR3 region has 15 residues. Germline values: CDR1 ENHRY, CDR2 SYGVKD. Trimming cost V 6 bases and J 4 bases; bases outside gene matches: 5. The CDR3, as DNA: TGTGCCATCAGCCGGACAGGGGGCAAGTACAATGAGCAGTTCTTC. Amino acid sequence: CAISRTGGKYNEQFF.

This clonotype was detected a few times. The chain uses TRBV12-3 or TRBV12-4 and TRBJ1-1, with D perhaps TRBD1 (5 bases). Trimming shortened V by 1 base and J by 10 bases, and 13 bases separated the two germline ends. The length of the CDR3 is 13 residues. The CDR3 protein is CASSLDVRGTAFF. In DNA, the CDR3 is TGTGCCAGCAGTTTAGACGTCCGGGGCACAGCTTTCTTT.

This chain connects TRBV12-3 or TRBV12-4 to TRBJ1-1; D ambiguous. The CDR3 is 11 amino acids. The V end lost 6 bases, the J end lost 10 bases, and 12 bases lay between the germline ends. CDR3 in amino acids: CASRQWEGAFF. CDR3 sequence (DNA): TGTGCCAGCAGGCAGTGGGAAGGAGCTTTCTTT.

This sequence joins TRBV5-1 and TRBJ2-1; 8 bases line up with TRBD1. The CDR3 has 13 residues. Germline CDR1 is SGHRS and CDR2 is YFSETQ. V was clipped by 5 bases and J by 10 bases; unmatched bases: 8. This chain's CDR3 is CASSHQGAGEQFF. As DNA, the CDR3 is TGCGCCAGCAGTCACCAGGGGGCAGGGGAGCAGTTCTTC.

For this clonotype: A clone one base away is much larger, so this may be a read error. The chain carries TRBV5-4 and TRBJ2-1, with D possibly matching TRBD1 (6 bases). Trimming removed 3 bases at V and 1 base at J, with 11 bases between. This CDR3 is 15 amino acids long. Germline values: CDR1 SGHNT, CDR2 YYREEE (reference sequence). In DNA form, the CDR3 reads TGTGCCAGCAGCTCCTACAGGGAGTCCTACAATGAGCAGTTCTTC. Its protein is CASSSYRESYNEQFF.

A single count supports this clonotype. The chain is built from TRBV6-2 or TRBV6-3 and TRBJ1-1; no clear D. V dropped 4 bases and J dropped 10 bases, with 16 bases sitting between them. The CDR3 is 13 residues long. Germline V CDR1 and CDR2: MNHEY, SVGEGT. CDR3 sequence: CASSSSGTHGAFF. In DNA form, the CDR3 reads TGTGCCAGCAGTTCGTCAGGTACTCACGGAGCTTTCTTT.

The sample holds a few counts of this clonotype. CDR3 DNA: TGCAGTGTGGACCCCCGCCCAGGGGCAGATACGCAGTATTTT. This encodes CSVDPRPGADTQYF. The chain has TRBV20-1 and TRBJ2-3, with D possibly TRBD1 on 6 matching bases. Trimming took 7 bases from V and 4 from J, leaving 18 bases between them. This CDR3 comprises 14 residues. CDR1 is DFQATT and CDR2 is SNEGSKA in the germline V gene (reference sequence).

This clonotype turned up a few times. The rearrangement joins TRBV6-5 to TRBJ1-2, with 9 nucleotides matching TRBD1. The CDR3 covers 12 residues. J lost 8 bases, V lost 5 bases, and 3 bases had no gene match. Germline V gene lookup returns CDR1 MNHEY and CDR2 SVGAGI. The CDR3 protein is CASSRDRVGYTF. As DNA, the CDR3 is TGTGCCAGCAGTCGGGACAGGGTGGGCTACACCTTC.

V is TRBV7-9 and J is TRBJ2-3; 7 nucleotides agree with TRBD2. With V trimmed by 5 bases and J by 2 bases, 10 bases remained unmatched. This CDR3 is built from 16 residues. Germline V gene lookup returns CDR1 SEHNR and CDR2 FQNEAQ (reference sequence). CDR3 sequence reads: CASSRPAGKPTDTQYF. CDR3 in DNA: TGTGCCAGCAGCCGACCAGCGGGGAAGCCCACAGATACGCAGTATTTT.

The V gene is TRBV5-1, the J gene TRBJ2-2; TRBD2 matches 9 bases. V was clipped by 3 bases and J by 1 base; unmatched bases: 4. CDR3 length equals 16 residues. Germline lookup yields CDR1 SGHRS and CDR2 YFSETQ. In DNA form, the CDR3 reads TGCGCCAGCAGCTCATTACTAGCGGGGAACACCGGGGAGCTGTTTTTT. Its translation is CASSSLLAGNTGELFF. Filled out from reference TRBV5-1 and TRBJ2-2, the complete variable domain reads KAGVTQTPRYLIKTRGQQVTLSCSPISGHRSVSWYQQTPGQGLQFLFEYFSETQRNKGNFPGRFSGRQFSNSRSEMNVSTLELGDSALYLCASSSLLAGNTGELFFGEGSRLTVL.

The chain links TRBV7-9 to TRBJ2-7; D not resolved. The ends were cut back, 3 bases at V and 6 bases at J, with 12 bases in the middle. Germline V CDR1 and CDR2: SEHNR, FQNEAQ (reference sequence). The CDR3 contains 13 residues. CDR3: CASSLAEDSEQYF. The CDR3 bases are TGTGCCAGCAGCTTGGCAGAAGACTCCGAGCAGTACTTC.

The chain combines TRBV2 with TRBJ2-1; 8 bases map to TRBD1. The CDR3 has 17 amino acids. Germline CDR1 is SNHLY and CDR2 is FYNNEI. The CDR3 DNA follows: TGTGCGCTACTAAAACCCCCAGGGGGCGAACCCTACAATGAGCAGTTCTTC. This gives the protein CALLKPPGGEPYNEQFF.

This chain uses TRBV13 with TRBJ1-1, with D possibly matching TRBD1 (5 bases). The CDR3 loop spans 17 amino acids. V lost 5 bases to trimming and J lost 3 bases, with 22 bases between them. From germline, CDR1 is PRHDT and CDR2 FYEKMQ (reference sequence). CDR3 in amino acids: CASSLYLRGFRDTEAFF. CDR3 sequence (DNA): TGTGCCAGCAGCCTTTATCTCCGCGGGTTCAGGGACACTGAAGCTTTCTTT.

In DNA, the CDR3 is TGCAGTGCCACTTCCGCGGGGGCCTACGAGCAGTACTTC. It specifies CSATSAGAYEQYF. The gene calls are TRBV20-1 and TRBJ2-7; 7 bases map to TRBD2. Germline V CDR1 and CDR2: DFQATT, SNEGSKA (reference sequence). V lost 6 bases and J lost 2; bases outside the gene matches: 7. The CDR3 spans 13 residues.

This clonotype occurred many times. The chain is built from TRBV29-1 and TRBJ1-1; D gene unclear. Trimming stripped 1 base from V and 1 base from J, with 1 base between. Germline assignment: CDR1 SQVTM and CDR2 ANQGSEA. The CDR3 sequence is 11 residues long. CDR3: CSVEANTEAFF. The DNA of the CDR3 is TGCAGCGTTGAAGCGAACACTGAAGCTTTCTTT. The full variable domain, with the rest looked up from reference TRBV29-1 and TRBJ1-1, is SAVISQKPSRDICQRGTSLTIQCQVDSQVTMMFWYRQQPGQSLTLIATANQGSEATYESGFVIDKFPISRPNLTFSTLTVSNMSPEDSSIYLCSVEANTEAFFGQGTRLTVV.

This CDR3 is CASRLAGESDNEQYF. Written as DNA, the CDR3 is TGTGCCAGCAGATTAGCGGGGGAGTCCGACAATGAGCAGTACTTC. J is TRBJ2-1 and V is TRBV4-2, with TRBD2 identical over 9 bases. The end of the DNA aligns better with TRBJ2-7, so the J call may be wrong. Germline CDR1 and CDR2: LGHNA and YNFKEQ. This CDR3 comprises 15 residues.

The chain joins TRBV7-6 to TRBJ2-5; the match to TRBD2 covers 13 bases. The CDR3 loop spans 15 amino acids. V lost 5 bases to trimming and J lost 11 bases; unmatched junction nucleotides: 11. In germline, CDR1 is SGHVS, CDR2 FNYEAQ. The CDR3 spells CASSTSGGAGNEQYF. The CDR3 DNA sequence: TGTGCCAGCAGCACTAGCGGGGGGGCAGGGAATGAGCAGTACTTC.

This clonotype occurred many times. V gene TRBV6-4 combines with J gene TRBJ1-1; maybe TRBD1 (6 bases). The germline V gene has CDR1 MRHNA and CDR2 SNTAGT. Trimming shortened V by 6 bases and J by 7 bases, and 12 bases separated the two germline ends. This CDR3 comprises 12 residues. The CDR3 spells CASSQGGGEAFF. CDR3 nucleotides: TGTGCCAGCAGCCAGGGAGGGGGTGAAGCTTTCTTT.

The genes are TRBV29-1 and TRBJ1-5, with 8 bases lining up with TRBD1. Per the germline V gene, CDR1 is SQVTM and CDR2 is ANQGSEA. This CDR3 comprises 13 residues. V shed 5 bases, J shed 7 bases, and the junction held 7 bases outside the gene matches. This CDR3 is CSVQQGARQPQHF. In DNA form, the CDR3 reads TGCAGCGTTCAGCAGGGGGCTAGACAGCCCCAGCATTTT.

This clonotype was seen many times. The genes are TRBV9 and TRBJ2-5; D perhaps matches TRBD2 (5 bases). The CDR3 has 14 residues. Per germline, CDR1 SGDLS and CDR2 YYNGEE. V was pared by 1 base and J by 1 base, with 8 bases between. CDR3 in amino acids: CASSVSGLQETQYF. The CDR3 region has the DNA TGTGCCAGCAGCGTAAGTGGACTCCAAGAGACCCAGTACTTC. The whole variable domain, remainder taken from reference TRBV9 and TRBJ2-5, is DSGVTQTPKHLITATGQRVTLRCSPRSGDLSVYWYQQSLDQGLQFLIQYYNGEERAKGNILERFSAQQFPDLHSELNLSSLELGDSALYFCASSVSGLQETQYFGPGTRLLVL.

V usage is TRBV6-5 and J usage is TRBJ1-1, with D maybe TRBD1 (5 bases). The CDR3 has 13 amino acids. Per germline, CDR1 MNHEY and CDR2 SVGAGI. V dropped 3 bases and J dropped 5 bases, with 10 bases sitting between them. The CDR3 DNA is TGTGCCAGCAGTTATTCCAGGGTAACTGAAGCTTTCTTT. Translating gives CASSYSRVTEAFF.